This T cell receptor (beta chain) was sequenced in a study of vaccination effects on CD4 cells after COVID-19. Study-level points and caveats: Substantial clonal contraction characterized both infection- and vaccine-induced clones late after vaccination. Convalescent patients were scarce in the study, and it lacked early post-infection timepoints.

The data were produced by immunoSEQ multiplex PCR, yet TCRdb's version contains in-frame clones alone and is incomplete. The sample yields 14,000 or so clones, less than 85% seen once. Notes on this clone: Its antigen is still unknown.

Germline CDR1 and CDR2: LGHDT and YNNKEL (reference sequence). This CDR3 comprises 15 residues. The V end was cut by 1 base, the J end by 4 bases, with 11 bases between. Antigen-specific CD4+ T cell clonotypes were called by their expansion after viral peptide-pool culture in ViraFEST. When nine to ten days of culture had elapsed, CD4+ T cells were isolated. Each well held 2 million to 2.5 million PBMC cultured with 8.5 to 10 ug/ml peptides and about 10 IU/ml IL-2. Fresh IL-2-containing medium replaced half the medium on days 3 and 7. V and J are TRBV3-1 (or the pseudogene TRBV3-2) and TRBJ2-1; D is unresolved. The clonotype was recovered from a human donor who received a COVID-19 vaccine. This material consisted of CD4+ T cells from PBMCs cultured with HCoV-229E spike peptides, taken before COVID-19 vaccination. The CDR3 DNA is TGTGCCAGCAGCCAAGGGGGTGGCTTATACAATGAGCAGTTCTTC. It encodes CASSQGGGLYNEQFF.